This entry concerns a single T cell receptor (beta chain). Trimming removed 7 bases from V and 4 bases from J, with 16 bases in between. The CDR3 totals 15 residues. CDR1 and CDR2 (germline): MNHEY, SMNVEV (reference sequence). This sample stems from a study of blood T cell repertoires in COVID-19. Profiled with immunoSEQ multiplex PCR; TCRdb holds only in-frame clones, not every one. The sample lists over 150,000 clones; about 85% were seen once. The clonotype originates from a man aged 40-49 years with acute or convalescent COVID-19. Sequencing was performed on peripheral blood. The rearrangement uses TRBV27 and TRBJ1-4; D call uncertain. CDR3 sequence (DNA): TGTGCCAGCACGGCAGAACCTGGACTTAATGAAAAACTGTTTTTT. Its protein product is CASTAEPGLNEKLFF.